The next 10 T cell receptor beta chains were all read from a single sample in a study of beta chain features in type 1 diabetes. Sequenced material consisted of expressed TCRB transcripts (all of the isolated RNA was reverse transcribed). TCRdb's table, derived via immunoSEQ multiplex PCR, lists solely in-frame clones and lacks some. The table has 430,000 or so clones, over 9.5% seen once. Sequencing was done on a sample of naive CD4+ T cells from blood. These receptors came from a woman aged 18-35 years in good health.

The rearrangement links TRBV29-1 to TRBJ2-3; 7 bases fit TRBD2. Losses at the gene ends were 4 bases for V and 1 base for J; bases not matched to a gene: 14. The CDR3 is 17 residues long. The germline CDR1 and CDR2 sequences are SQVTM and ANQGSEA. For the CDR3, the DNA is TGCAGCGTTGGGGGGAGCGGGACCGTCGCTGGCACAGATACGCAGTATTTT. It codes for CSVGGSGTVAGTDTQYF.

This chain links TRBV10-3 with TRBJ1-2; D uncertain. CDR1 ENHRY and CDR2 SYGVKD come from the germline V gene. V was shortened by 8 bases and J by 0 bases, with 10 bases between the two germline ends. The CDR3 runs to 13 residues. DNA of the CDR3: TGTGCCATCGCGGGTAGTACTAACTATGGCTACACCTTC. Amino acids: CAIAGSTNYGYTF.

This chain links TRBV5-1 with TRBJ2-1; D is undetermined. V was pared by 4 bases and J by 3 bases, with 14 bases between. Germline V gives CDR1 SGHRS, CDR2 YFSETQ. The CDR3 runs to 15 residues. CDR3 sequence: CASSPLAEVYNEQFF. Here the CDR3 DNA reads TGCGCCAGCAGCCCCCTCGCCGAAGTCTACAATGAGCAGTTCTTC.

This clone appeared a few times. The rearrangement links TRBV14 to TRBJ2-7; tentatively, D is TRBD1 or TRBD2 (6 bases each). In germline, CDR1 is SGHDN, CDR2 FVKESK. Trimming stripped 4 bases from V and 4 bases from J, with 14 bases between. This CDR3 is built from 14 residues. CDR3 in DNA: TGTGCCAGCAGCCCCTATAGGGGGGAATACGAGCAGTACGTC. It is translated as CASSPYRGEYEQYV.

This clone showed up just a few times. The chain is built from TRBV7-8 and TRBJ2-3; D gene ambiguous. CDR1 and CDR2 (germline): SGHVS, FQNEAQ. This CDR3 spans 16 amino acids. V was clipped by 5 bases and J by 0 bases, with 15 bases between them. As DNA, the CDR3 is TGTGCCAGCAGCCTCCAGATAACAACTAGCACAGATACGCAGTATTTT. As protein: CASSLQITTSTDTQYF.

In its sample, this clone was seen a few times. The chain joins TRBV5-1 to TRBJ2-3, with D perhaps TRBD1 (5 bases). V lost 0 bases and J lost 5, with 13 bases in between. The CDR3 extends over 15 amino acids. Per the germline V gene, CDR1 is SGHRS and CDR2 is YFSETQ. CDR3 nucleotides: TGCGCCAGCAGCTTGGATCTGGGGCGCGGAGATACGCAGTATTTT. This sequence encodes CASSLDLGRGDTQYF.

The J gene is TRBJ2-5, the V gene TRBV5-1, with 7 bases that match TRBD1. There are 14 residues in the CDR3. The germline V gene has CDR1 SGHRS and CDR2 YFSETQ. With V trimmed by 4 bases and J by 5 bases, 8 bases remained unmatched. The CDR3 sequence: CASSPGATGETQYF. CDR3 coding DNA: TGCGCCAGCAGCCCCGGCGCGACAGGGGAGACCCAGTACTTC.

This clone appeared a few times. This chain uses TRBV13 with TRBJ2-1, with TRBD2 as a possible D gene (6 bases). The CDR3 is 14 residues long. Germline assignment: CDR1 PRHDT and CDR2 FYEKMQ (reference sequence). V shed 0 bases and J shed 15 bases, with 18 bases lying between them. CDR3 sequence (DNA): TGTGCCAGCAGCTTAGGCCGCGGGCGGGGAAACCGGTTCTTC. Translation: CASSLGRGRGNRFF.

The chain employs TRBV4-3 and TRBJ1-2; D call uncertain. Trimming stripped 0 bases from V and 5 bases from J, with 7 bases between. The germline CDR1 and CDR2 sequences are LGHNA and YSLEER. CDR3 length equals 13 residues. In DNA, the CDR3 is TGCGCCAGCAGCCAAGATATCCAGTATGGCTACACCTTC. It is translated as CASSQDIQYGYTF.

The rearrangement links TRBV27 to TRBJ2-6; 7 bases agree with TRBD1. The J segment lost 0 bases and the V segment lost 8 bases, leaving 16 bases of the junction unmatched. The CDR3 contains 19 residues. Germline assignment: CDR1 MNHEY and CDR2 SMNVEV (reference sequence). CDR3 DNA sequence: TGTGCCAGCTCTCCCCGCACCCGGGACAGCTTCTCTGGGGCCAACGTCCTGACTTTC. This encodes CASSPRTRDSFSGANVLTF. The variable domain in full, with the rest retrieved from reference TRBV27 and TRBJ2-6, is EAQVTQNPRYLITVTGKKLTVTCSQNMNHEYMSWYRQDPGLGLRQIYYSMNVEVTDKGDVPEGYKVSRKEKRNFPLILESPSPNQTSLYFCASSPRTRDSFSGANVLTFGAGSRLTVL.